The clone carrying this T cell receptor beta chain was counted between two and nine times. Its antigen is not known. These data belong to a study of CD8+ T cells in alopecia areata. Findings of the study overall: The presence of one nonresponder keeps the tie between baseline CD8+ expansion and response uncertain. Scalp clonality, together with expanded CD8+ clones among the top 100, fell significantly with tofacitinib. Scalp lesions, especially in alopecia totalis/universalis, had higher clonality than normal scalp.

Extraction and reverse transcription of RNA yielded cDNA as the sequencing template. The table came from immunoSEQ multiplex PCR; TCRdb's copy has only in-frame clones and leaves some out. This table has about 180,000 clones, 40% to 55% appearing once. The germline V and J ends were trimmed by 4 bases and 0 bases, with 11 bases remaining between them. The germline V gene encodes CDR1 SGHTA and CDR2 FQGNSA. The CDR3 length is 15 residues. Stated treatment: oral pan-JAK inhibitor, 5-10 mg twice daily. Isolation of CD4+ and CD8+ T cells from PBMCs was achieved by sorting. The sequence was collected from a human donor with alopecia areata. The chain links TRBV7-2 to TRBJ2-3, with D possibly matching TRBD2 (6 bases). The sequencing here drew on CD8+ T cells sorted from blood, taken around week 54, from a patient treated with tofacitinib. CDR3 sequence (DNA): TGTGCCAGCAGCTCCCAGGCGGGGAGCACAGATACGCAGTATTTT. This sequence encodes CASSSQAGSTDTQYF.